The 28 T cell receptor beta chains given below trace back to one sample, sequenced in a study of vaccination and CD4 T cells after COVID-19 (dated by TCRdb to the early 2020s). The sample's treatment or condition, from its label and the paper: 10-day PBMC culture with coronavirus spike peptide pools or control peptides (ViraFEST assay). These receptors are not linked to any known antigen. The receptor library was made with PCR. This sample was sequenced with an Illumina iSeq 100. DNA from cultured CD4+ T cells was subjected to TCR sequencing with the Oncomine TCR Beta short-read assay at the Johns Hopkins FTIC core. The public reads were quality trimmed at Q25 with fastp and then assembled into clones with MiXCR by TCRdb, keeping productive beta chains. Every CDR3 protein is listed once, alongside the most common genes and DNA of its rows. This sample holds more than 13,000 distinct CDR3 sequences; 21% were observed only once. The ten biggest clones cover more than 10% of the sample.

Sequences were derived from CD4+ T cells from blood, cultured in vitro, sampled before SARS-CoV-2 vaccination. The receptors here all came from a human donor who received a COVID-19 vaccine.

The gene calls are TRBV24-1 and TRBJ1-2; TRBD1 matches at 7 bases. CDR1 is KGHDR and CDR2 is SFDVKD in the germline V gene. J lost 2 bases, V lost 3 bases, and 2 bases had no gene match. The CDR3 spans 14 residues. The CDR3 loop is CATSDLTGNYGYTF. The CDR3 nucleotides are TGTGCCACCAGTGATCTGACAGGGAACTATGGCTACACCTTC.

This clonotype came up a few times. This chain links TRBV7-6 with TRBJ2-7; D not certain. Germline V gives CDR1 SGHVS, CDR2 FNYEAQ. This CDR3 is built from 13 residues. Trimming removed 1 base at V and 5 bases at J, with 9 bases between. DNA for the CDR3: TGTGCCAGCAGCTTAGGTAAAGGGAACGAGCAGTACTTC. Its translation is CASSLGKGNEQYF.

This clonotype is a singleton in its sample. V is TRBV7-2 and J is TRBJ2-2, with TRBD2 matching 10 bases. This CDR3 contains 15 residues. CDR1 SGHTA and CDR2 FQGNSA come from the germline V gene. Unmatched junction bases numbered 11, after V lost 5 bases and J lost 11 bases. In DNA form, the CDR3 reads TGTGCCAGCAGCGTTAGCGGGGGGAACACCCGCGAGCTGTTTTTT. It specifies CASSVSGGNTRELFF.

This clonotype was observed a handful of times. The V call is TRBV27, the J call TRBJ2-2; no reliable D call. This CDR3 has 17 amino acids. Trimming left V 1 base short and J 0 bases short, with 12 bases between. Germline CDR1 is MNHEY and CDR2 is SMNVEV (reference sequence). The CDR3 DNA follows: TGTGCCAGCAGTTTATTTTTACCCGGACCGAACACCGGGGAGCTGTTTTTT. It codes for CASSLFLPGPNTGELFF.

In its sample, this clonotype was seen a few times. This rearrangement joins TRBV2 to TRBJ1-2; 7 nucleotides match TRBD1. There are 15 residues in the CDR3. J was trimmed by 4 bases and V by 3 bases; bases with no gene match: 8. Germline lookup yields CDR1 SNHLY and CDR2 FYNNEI. The CDR3: CASSDRVRGGYGYTF. The CDR3, as DNA: TGTGCCAGCAGTGACAGGGTCAGGGGGGGCTATGGCTACACCTTC.

This rearrangement joins TRBV5-6 to TRBJ2-2, with D unresolved. This CDR3 spans 16 amino acids. Germline V gene sequence: CDR1 SGHDT, CDR2 YYEEEE. Trimming stripped 0 bases from V and 7 bases from J, with 16 bases between. The CDR3 loop is CASSLAGGIIGGELFF. The CDR3 bases are TGTGCCAGCAGCTTGGCCGGTGGGATAATCGGCGGGGAGCTGTTTTTT.

V usage is TRBV27 and J usage is TRBJ1-3, with D uncertain. Trimming took 3 bases from V and 0 from J, leaving 12 bases between them. This CDR3 has 16 amino acids. Germline V CDR1 and CDR2: MNHEY, SMNVEV (reference sequence). This CDR3 is CASSFSAGGSGNTIYF. As DNA, the CDR3 is TGTGCCAGCAGTTTTTCGGCGGGAGGCTCTGGAAACACCATATATTTT.

In this sample, this clonotype turned up a few times. This chain uses TRBV5-4 with TRBJ1-2, with TRBD1 as a possible D gene (6 bases). The germline V and J ends were trimmed by 0 bases and 4 bases, with 10 bases remaining between them. CDR1 and CDR2 from the germline V gene are SGHNT and YYREEE (reference sequence). This CDR3 is built from 14 residues. This CDR3 is CASSLAGTSYGYTF. DNA of the CDR3: TGTGCCAGCAGCTTGGCCGGGACATCCTATGGCTACACCTTC. Full variable domain (missing parts from reference TRBV5-4 and TRBJ1-2): ETGVTQSPTHLIKTRGQQVTLRCSSQSGHNTVSWYQQALGQGPQFIFQYYREEENGRGNFPPRFSGLQFPNYSSELNVNALELDDSALYLCASSLAGTSYGYTFGSGTRLTVV.

This clonotype was seen a few times. V is TRBV19 and J is TRBJ1-2; D is unresolved. The CDR3 length is 12 residues. V was cut by 5 bases and J by 9 bases, with 13 bases left in between. CDR1 is LNHDA and CDR2 is SQIVND in the germline V gene (reference sequence). The CDR3 region is CASSGSRVSYTF. As DNA, the CDR3 is TGTGCCAGTAGTGGGAGCAGAGTTAGCTACACCTTC.

This clonotype was counted between two and nine times. The chain combines TRBV2 with TRBJ2-1; 15 bases match TRBD2. This CDR3 spans 20 amino acids. The V and J ends lost 1 base and 8 bases, in that order; junction bases with no gene match: 15. Germline V gene data show CDR1 as SNHLY and CDR2 as FYNNEI. DNA of the CDR3: TGTGCCAGCAGTGAAGACCCCGGGACTAGCGGGGGGCGGGCAGGGGATGAGCAGTTCTTC. This translates into CASSEDPGTSGGRAGDEQFF.

This clonotype has more than one count but fewer than ten. This chain links TRBV6-1 with TRBJ1-2; maybe TRBD1 (6 bases). This CDR3 spans 16 amino acids. Germline loops: CDR1 MNHNS, CDR2 SASEGT. V shed 8 bases and J shed 4 bases, with 23 bases lying between them. The CDR3 sequence: CASGGGQSPLVYGYTF. In DNA form, the CDR3 reads TGTGCCAGCGGAGGAGGACAGAGCCCTTTGGTCTATGGCTACACCTTC.

The V call is TRBV4-1, the J call TRBJ1-2; D not resolved. The V end was cut by 0 bases, the J end by 5 bases, with 13 bases between. This CDR3 has 15 amino acids. Germline CDR1 MGHRA, CDR2 YSYEKL. The CDR3 here is CASSQDRVVVYGYTF. CDR3 sequence (DNA): TGCGCCAGCAGCCAAGATCGGGTCGTGGTTTATGGCTACACCTTC.

The chain uses TRBV6-5 and TRBJ1-2, with TRBD1 matching 9 bases. The CDR3 is made up of 17 amino acids. V shed 0 bases and J 5 bases; nucleotides not matched to a gene: 10. Germline V CDR1 and CDR2: MNHEY, SVGAGI. DNA for the CDR3: TGTGCCAGCAGTTACTCGTTGACGGACAGGGGCGCATATGGCTACACCTTC. Residues: CASSYSLTDRGAYGYTF.

The J gene is TRBJ1-2, the V gene TRBV18, with no clear D. Trimming removed 6 bases from V and 0 bases from J, with 17 bases in between. CDR3 length: 16 residues. Germline lookup yields CDR1 KGHSH and CDR2 LQKENI. The CDR3 protein is CASSPEGSSTNYGYTF. The DNA for the CDR3 is TGTGCCAGCTCTCCGGAGGGCAGTTCTACTAACTATGGCTACACCTTC.

The chain employs TRBV2 and TRBJ2-3, with D perhaps matching TRBD1 (5 bases). The CDR3 is 14 amino acids. Germline V CDR1 and CDR2: SNHLY, FYNNEI. The ends were cut back, 3 bases at V and 2 bases at J, with 9 bases in the middle. This CDR3 reads CASSEGLFTDTQYF. As DNA, the CDR3 is TGTGCCAGCAGTGAGGGGCTATTCACAGATACGCAGTATTTT.

The chain couples TRBV6-5 to TRBJ1-6; D possibly corresponds to TRBD1 (5 bases). With 0 bases removed from V and 0 bases from J, the gap between germline ends came to 12 bases. The CDR3 is 18 amino acids. Germline V gene lookup returns CDR1 MNHEY and CDR2 SVGAGI. As DNA, the CDR3 is TGTGCCAGCAGTTACTCGGGACTTCCTGGCTCCTATAATTCACCCCTCCACTTT. It codes for CASSYSGLPGSYNSPLHF.

A single count supports this clonotype. Sequence at one end of the junction differs from germline and may be a read error. The gene calls are TRBV28 and TRBJ1-2; 8 nucleotides match TRBD1. The CDR3 has 13 amino acids. Looked up from germline, CDR1 is MDHEN and CDR2 is SYDVKM. The CDR3 protein is CASTLDRDYGYIF. CDR3 nucleotide sequence: TGTGCCAGCACCCTGGACAGGGACTATGGCTACATCTTC.

This clonotype has more than one count but fewer than ten. The chain employs TRBV10-3 and TRBJ2-1, with 8 bases fitting TRBD1. The V and J ends lost 2 bases and 7 bases, in that order; junction bases with no gene match: 13. The germline gives CDR1 ENHRY, CDR2 SYGVKD. The CDR3 is made up of 17 amino acids. The CDR3 here is CAISEGGGQGVLNEQFF. The CDR3 DNA follows: TGTGCCATCAGTGAGGGTGGAGGACAGGGTGTATTAAATGAGCAGTTCTTC.

This clonotype was detected only a few times. This chain links TRBV11-2 with TRBJ2-3; possibly TRBD1 or TRBD2 for D (5 bases each). V shed 4 bases and J shed 2 bases, with 19 bases lying between them. The germline V gene encodes CDR1 SGHAT and CDR2 FQNNGV. CDR3 length equals 17 residues. The CDR3 coding sequence is TGTGCCAGCAGCTCCCCCCCCGGGGCAGGCCCCACAGATACGCAGTATTTT. Translation gives CASSSPPGAGPTDTQYF.

The CDR3 region has the DNA TGTGCCAGCAGCTTAGTGACGGAAGGCACAGATACGCAGTATTTT. This gives the protein CASSLVTEGTDTQYF. The J gene is TRBJ2-3, the V gene TRBV7-2, with D unclear. The CDR3 consists of 15 residues. V was clipped by 1 base and J by 1 base, with 9 bases between them. Germline-derived CDR1 and CDR2 are SGHTA and FQGNSA.

This clonotype occurred a few times. The chain recombines TRBV24-1 with TRBJ2-1; 8 bases are shared with TRBD1. Germline trimming cut 6 bases from V and 3 bases from J; bases unmatched to any gene: 6. CDR1 KGHDR and CDR2 SFDVKD come from the germline V gene. The CDR3 is made up of 15 amino acids. The CDR3 nucleotides are TGTGCCACCAGTCCCCCAGGGGGCGACTACAATGAGCAGTTCTTC. Translation gives CATSPPGGDYNEQFF.

By share, this clonotype counts as medium-sized (0.01 to 0.1%). The V call is TRBV2, the J call TRBJ2-5; the match to TRBD2 covers 12 bases. J gave up 2 bases and V 4 bases, and 8 bases lay outside the gene matches. CDR1 and CDR2 (germline): SNHLY, FYNNEI. This CDR3 comprises 17 residues. The CDR3 spells CASSASLAGGEQETQYF. In nucleotides, the CDR3 is TGTGCCAGCAGTGCAAGTCTAGCGGGGGGGGAGCAAGAGACCCAGTACTTC. The full variable domain, with the rest looked up from reference TRBV2 and TRBJ2-5, is EPEVTQTPSHQVTQMGQEVILRCVPISNHLYFYWYRQILGQKVEFLVSFYNNEISEKSEIFDDQFSVERPDGSNFTLKIRSTKLEDSAMYFCASSASLAGGEQETQYFGPGTRLLVL.

About this clonotype: A clone one base away is much larger, so this may be a read error. The chain carries TRBV27 and TRBJ1-6; no definite D call. The CDR3 is made up of 14 amino acids. CDR1 MNHEY and CDR2 SMNVEV come from the germline V gene (reference sequence). The CDR3 sequence: CVSSLGNEVSPLHF. CDR3 in DNA: TGTGTCAGCAGTTTGGGGAATGAAGTTTCACCCCTCCACTTT.

In this sample, this clonotype turned up a few times. The chain is built from TRBV5-4 and TRBJ1-2; 10 nucleotides line up with TRBD1. CDR3 size: 15 residues. Germline lookup yields CDR1 SGHNT and CDR2 YYREEE (reference sequence). The V segment lost 1 base and the J segment 4 bases; nucleotides outside the gene matches: 4. The DNA of the CDR3 is TGTGCCAGCAGCTTGATCGGGACAGGGGTCTATGGCTACACCTTC. The encoded protein is CASSLIGTGVYGYTF.

This clonotype turned up a few times. The J gene is TRBJ2-6, the V gene TRBV23-1; D is uncertain. TRBV23-1 carries the ORF label, with uncertain function. Trimming took 0 bases from V and 4 from J, leaving 4 bases between them. The CDR3 contains 14 residues. The CDR3 spells CASSQSTGANVLTF. The CDR3 region has the DNA TGCGCCAGCAGTCAATCGACCGGGGCCAACGTCCTGACTTTC.

The chain couples TRBV6-1 to TRBJ1-1; 9 positions agree with TRBD1. Trimming took 7 bases from V and 3 from J; bases not matched to a gene: 6. The CDR3 contains 14 residues. Germline CDR1 is MNHNS and CDR2 is SASEGT. CDR3 in DNA: TGTGCCAGCAATCCCGGGACAGGGTACACTGAAGCTTTCTTT. Translated, it gives CASNPGTGYTEAFF.

This clonotype was counted between two and nine times. The chain employs TRBV6-1 and TRBJ1-2, with no clear D. This CDR3 spans 11 amino acids. V was clipped by 7 bases and J by 3 bases, with 6 bases between them. The germline V gene has CDR1 MNHNS and CDR2 SASEGT. CDR3 coding DNA: TGTGCCAGCACAGAATACTATGGCTACACCTTC. Protein: CASTEYYGYTF.

The chain uses TRBV20-1 and TRBJ1-5; D gene unclear. With 4 bases removed from V and 4 bases from J, the gap between germline ends came to 8 bases. CDR3 size: 12 residues. Germline V CDR1 and CDR2: DFQATT, SNEGSKA (reference sequence). This CDR3 reads CSAIGPNQPQHF. Written as DNA, the CDR3 is TGCAGTGCTATCGGCCCGAATCAGCCCCAGCATTTT.